The clone carrying this T cell receptor (beta chain) was seen more than once but under ten times. The antigen remains unidentified. MiXCR, applied by TCRdb to the 5' RACE reads, yields one record per CDR3 protein. The sample has approximately 230,000 distinct CDR3 sequences; over 13% are singletons. This sample stems from a study of identical twins. The study, taken as a whole, reports: Cross-sectional statistics, not tracking of the same donors, supported the conclusions.

The sample comprised memory (CD45RO+) T cells sorted from blood. This TCR was sampled from a woman aged 18 to 35 in good health.

The CDR3 loop is CSASRAAFTYNEQFF. CDR3 DNA sequence: TGCAGTGCTTCTAGGGCGGCTTTTACCTACAATGAGCAGTTCTTC. The rearrangement uses TRBV20-1 and TRBJ2-1; D not resolved. The germline gives CDR1 DFQATT, CDR2 SNEGSKA (reference sequence). V dropped 5 bases and J dropped 2 bases, with 16 bases sitting between them. This CDR3 has 15 residues.